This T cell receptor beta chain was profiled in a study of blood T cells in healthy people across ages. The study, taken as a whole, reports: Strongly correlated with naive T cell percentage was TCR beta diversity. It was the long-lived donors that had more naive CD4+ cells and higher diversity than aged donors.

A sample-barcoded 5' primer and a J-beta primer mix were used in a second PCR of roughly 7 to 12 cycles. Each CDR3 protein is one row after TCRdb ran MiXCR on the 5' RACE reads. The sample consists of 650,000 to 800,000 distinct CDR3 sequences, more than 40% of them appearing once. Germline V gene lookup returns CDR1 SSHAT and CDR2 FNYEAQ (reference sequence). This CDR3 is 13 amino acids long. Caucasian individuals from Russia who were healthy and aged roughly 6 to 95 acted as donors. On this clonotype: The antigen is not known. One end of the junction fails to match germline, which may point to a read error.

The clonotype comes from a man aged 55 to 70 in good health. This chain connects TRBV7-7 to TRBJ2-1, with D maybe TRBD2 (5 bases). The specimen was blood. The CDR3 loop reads CASSLDEGSEQFF. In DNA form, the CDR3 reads TGTGCTAGCAGCTTAGATGAAGGGAGTGAGCAGTTCTTC.